This T cell receptor (beta chain) was documented in a study of cytomegalovirus exposure and HLA in healthy donors. Use of 60 Vbeta and 13 Jbeta primers characterized the PCR. TCRdb's copy holds only in-frame clones and misses some; the assay was immunoSEQ multiplex PCR. The data show some 190,000 clones, nearly 80% seen once. A few counts support this clone. The sequenced sample consisted of PBMCs. The sequence came from a female donor in good health and CMV-seronegative.

CDR3 sequence (DNA): TGTGCCAGCAGCTCCAGGAGGCTCCTGAACACTGAAGCTTTCTTT. Translation: CASSSRRLLNTEAFF. The chain joins TRBV7-2 to TRBJ1-1; D is unclear. Germline CDR1 reads SGHTA; CDR2 reads FQGNSA. Trimming removed 4 bases from V and 0 bases from J, with 12 bases in between. CDR3 length: 15 amino acids.